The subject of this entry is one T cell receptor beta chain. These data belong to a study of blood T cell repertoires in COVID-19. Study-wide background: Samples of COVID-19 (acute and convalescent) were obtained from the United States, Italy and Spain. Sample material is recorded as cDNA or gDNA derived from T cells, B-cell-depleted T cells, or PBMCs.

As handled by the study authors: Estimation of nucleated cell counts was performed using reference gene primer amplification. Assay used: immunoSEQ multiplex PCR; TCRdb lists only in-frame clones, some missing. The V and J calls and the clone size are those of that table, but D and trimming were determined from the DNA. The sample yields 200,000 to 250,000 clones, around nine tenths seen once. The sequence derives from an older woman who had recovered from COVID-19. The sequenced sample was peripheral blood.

CDR3 loop: CASGQRSGSDTQYF. The CDR3 nucleotides read TGTGCCAGCGGCCAGCGGTCTGGGTCAGATACGCAGTATTTT. The chain joins TRBV28 to TRBJ2-3, with a possible D match to TRBD2 (5 bases). The V gene's germline CDR1 is MDHEN and CDR2 SYDVKM. The CDR3 runs to 14 residues. Between the trimmed V and J ends, which lost 8 bases and 4 bases, there was a span of 16 bases.